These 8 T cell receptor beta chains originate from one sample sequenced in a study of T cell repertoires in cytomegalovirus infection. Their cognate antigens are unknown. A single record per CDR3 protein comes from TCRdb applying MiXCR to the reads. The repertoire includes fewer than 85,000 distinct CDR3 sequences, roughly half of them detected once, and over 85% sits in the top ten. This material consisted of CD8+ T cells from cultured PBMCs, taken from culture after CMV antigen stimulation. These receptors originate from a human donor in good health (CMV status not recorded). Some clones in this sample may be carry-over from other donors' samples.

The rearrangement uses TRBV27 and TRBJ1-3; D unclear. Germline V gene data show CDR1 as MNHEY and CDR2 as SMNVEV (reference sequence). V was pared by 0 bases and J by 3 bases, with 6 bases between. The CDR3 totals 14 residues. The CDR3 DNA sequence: TGTGCCAGCAGTTTATCGTCAGTTGGAAACACCATATATTTT. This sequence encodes CASSLSSVGNTIYF.

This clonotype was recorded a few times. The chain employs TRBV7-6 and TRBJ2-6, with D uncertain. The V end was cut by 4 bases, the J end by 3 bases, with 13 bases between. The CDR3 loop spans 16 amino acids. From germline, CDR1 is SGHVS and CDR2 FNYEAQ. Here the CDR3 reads CASSSTSGFGANVLTF. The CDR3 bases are TGTGCCAGCAGCTCAACCTCCGGGTTTGGGGCCAACGTCCTGACTTTC. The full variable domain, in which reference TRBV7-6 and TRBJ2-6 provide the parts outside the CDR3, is GAGVSQSPRYKVTKRGQDVALRCDPISGHVSLYWYRQALGQGPEFLTYFNYEAQQDKSGLPNDRFSAERPEGSISTLTIQRTEQRDSAMYRCASSSTSGFGANVLTFGAGSRLTVL.

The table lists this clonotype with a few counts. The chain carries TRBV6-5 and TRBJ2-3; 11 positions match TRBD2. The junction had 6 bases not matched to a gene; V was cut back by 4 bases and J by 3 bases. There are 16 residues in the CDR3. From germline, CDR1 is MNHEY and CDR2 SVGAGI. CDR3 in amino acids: CASSSLSGGATDTQYF. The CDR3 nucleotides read TGTGCCAGCAGTTCCCTTAGCGGGGGGGCAACAGATACGCAGTATTTT.

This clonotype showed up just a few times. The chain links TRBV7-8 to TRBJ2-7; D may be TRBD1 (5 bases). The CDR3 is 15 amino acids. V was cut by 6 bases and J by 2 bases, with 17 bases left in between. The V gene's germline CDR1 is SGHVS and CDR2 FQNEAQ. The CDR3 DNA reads TGTGCCAGCAGTAGGGGTGCGACTCCCACCTACGAGCAGTACTTC. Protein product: CASSRGATPTYEQYF.

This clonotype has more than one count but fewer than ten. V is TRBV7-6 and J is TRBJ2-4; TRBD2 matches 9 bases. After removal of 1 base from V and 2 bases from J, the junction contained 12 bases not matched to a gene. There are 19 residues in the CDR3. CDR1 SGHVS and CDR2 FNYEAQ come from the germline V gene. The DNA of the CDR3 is TGTGCCAGCAGCTTAGGTCAGCGGGAGGAGGCCCGGACCAAAAACATTCAGTACTTC. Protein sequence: CASSLGQREEARTKNIQYF.

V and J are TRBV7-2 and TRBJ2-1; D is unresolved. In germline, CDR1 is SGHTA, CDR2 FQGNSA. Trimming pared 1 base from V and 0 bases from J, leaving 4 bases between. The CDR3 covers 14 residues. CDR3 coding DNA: TGTGCCAGCAGCTTAGACGGCTCCTACAATGAGCAGTTCTTC. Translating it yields CASSLDGSYNEQFF.

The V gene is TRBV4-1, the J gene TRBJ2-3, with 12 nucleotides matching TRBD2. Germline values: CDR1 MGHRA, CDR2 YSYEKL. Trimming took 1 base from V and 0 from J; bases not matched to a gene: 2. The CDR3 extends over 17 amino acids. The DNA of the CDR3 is TGCGCCAGCAGCCAAGCCGGGACTAGCGGGAGCACAGATACGCAGTATTTT. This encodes CASSQAGTSGSTDTQYF.

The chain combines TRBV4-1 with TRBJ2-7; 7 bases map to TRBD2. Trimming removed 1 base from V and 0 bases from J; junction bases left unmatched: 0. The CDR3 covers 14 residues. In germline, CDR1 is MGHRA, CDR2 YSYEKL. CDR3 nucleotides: TGCGCCAGCAGCCAAGGGGAGGGCTCCTACGAGCAGTACTTC. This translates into CASSQGEGSYEQYF.